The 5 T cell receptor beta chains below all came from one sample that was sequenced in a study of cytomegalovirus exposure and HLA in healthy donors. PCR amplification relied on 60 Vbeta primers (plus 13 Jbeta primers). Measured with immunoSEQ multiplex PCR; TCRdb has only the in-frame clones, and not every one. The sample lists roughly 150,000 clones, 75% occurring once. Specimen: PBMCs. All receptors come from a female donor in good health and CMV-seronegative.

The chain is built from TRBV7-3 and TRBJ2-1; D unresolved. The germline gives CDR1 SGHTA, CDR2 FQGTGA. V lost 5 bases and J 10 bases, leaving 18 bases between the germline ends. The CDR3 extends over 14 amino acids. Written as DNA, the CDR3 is TGTGCCAGCAGCCCCCATCCACCGAACGGGGAGCAGTTCTTC. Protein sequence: CASSPHPPNGEQFF.

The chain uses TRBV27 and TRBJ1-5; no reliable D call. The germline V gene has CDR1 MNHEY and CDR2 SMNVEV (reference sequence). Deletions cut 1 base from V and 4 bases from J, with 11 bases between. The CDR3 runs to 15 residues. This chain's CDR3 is CASSLLAERNQPQHF. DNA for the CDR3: TGTGCCAGCAGTTTATTAGCGGAGCGAAATCAGCCCCAGCATTTT.

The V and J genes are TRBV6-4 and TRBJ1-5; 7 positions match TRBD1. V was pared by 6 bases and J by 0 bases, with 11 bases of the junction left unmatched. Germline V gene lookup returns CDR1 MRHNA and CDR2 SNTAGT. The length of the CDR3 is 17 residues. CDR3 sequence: CASSRDRDNLSNQPQHF. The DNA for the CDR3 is TGTGCCAGCAGCCGGGACAGAGATAACCTTAGCAATCAGCCCCAGCATTTT.

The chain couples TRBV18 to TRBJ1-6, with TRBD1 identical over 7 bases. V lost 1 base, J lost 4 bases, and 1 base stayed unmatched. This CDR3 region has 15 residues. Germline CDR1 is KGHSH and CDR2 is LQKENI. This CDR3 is CASSPRDSYNSPLHF. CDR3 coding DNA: TGTGCCAGCTCACCACGGGACAGTTATAATTCACCCCTCCACTTT.

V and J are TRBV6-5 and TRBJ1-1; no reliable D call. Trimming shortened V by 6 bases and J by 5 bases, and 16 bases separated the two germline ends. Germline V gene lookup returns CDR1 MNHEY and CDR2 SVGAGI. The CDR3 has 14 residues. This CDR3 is CASRELRRGTEAFF. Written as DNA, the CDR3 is TGTGCCAGCAGGGAACTGAGGCGGGGAACTGAAGCTTTCTTT.